Each of the 30 T cell receptor beta chains below was sequenced from the same sample in a study of response to subunit inactivated influenza vaccine. TCRdb re-analysed the RT-PCR reads in MiXCR, keeping a single row per CDR3 protein. The repertoire includes a few hundred thousand distinct CDR3 sequences, just over 20% of them detected once, and more than 8.5% sits in the top ten. Sequencing used PBMCs from blood, obtained less than 22 months after vaccination. Receptor source: a man aged 50 to 69 who received an inactivated influenza vaccine.

This clonotype came up a few times. The chain is built from TRBV27 and TRBJ2-7; D may be TRBD1 (5 bases). This CDR3 has 13 residues. CDR1 is MNHEY, CDR2 SMNVEV, per germline (reference sequence). V lost 2 bases, J lost 4 bases, and 9 bases lay in between. The CDR3: CASSLGAPYEQYF. The CDR3 bases are TGTGCCAGCAGTTTAGGGGCACCTTACGAGCAGTACTTC.

The chain employs TRBV18 and TRBJ1-1; TRBD1 might be the D (5 bases). Trimming pared 3 bases from V and 2 bases from J, leaving 13 bases between. This CDR3 region has 15 residues. Germline V gene sequence: CDR1 KGHSH, CDR2 LQKENI. CDR3 in DNA: TGTGCCAGCTCACCTCTTACCGACAGCAACACTGAAGCTTTCTTT. Protein sequence: CASSPLTDSNTEAFF.

This clonotype was found many times. The CDR3 DNA reads TGTGCCAGCAGTCCCGGGAATATGAACACTGAAGCTTTCTTT. This codes for CASSPGNMNTEAFF. V gene TRBV3-1 combines with J gene TRBJ1-1; D is unclear. V was trimmed by 6 bases and J by 0 bases, leaving 11 bases between them. The CDR3 is made up of 14 amino acids. The V gene's germline CDR1 is LGHDT and CDR2 YNNKEL (reference sequence).

This clonotype appeared a few times. The chain links TRBV29-1 to TRBJ1-1; perhaps TRBD1 as D (5 bases). V lost 4 bases and J 6 bases, leaving 15 bases between the germline ends. This CDR3 has 13 residues. The germline CDR1 and CDR2 sequences are SQVTM and ANQGSEA. The CDR3 region is CSVGERGFAEAFF. CDR3 sequence (DNA): TGCAGCGTTGGGGAAAGGGGTTTCGCTGAAGCTTTCTTT.

This chain uses TRBV28 with TRBJ2-1; 7 bases line up with TRBD2. The CDR3 totals 14 residues. The V gene's germline CDR1 is MDHEN and CDR2 SYDVKM. V lost 6 bases and J lost 0; bases outside the gene matches: 2. CDR3 coding DNA: TGTGCCAGCAGAGGCGGGGGCTCCTACAATGAGCAGTTCTTC. It yields the protein CASRGGGSYNEQFF.

The gene calls are TRBV5-1 and TRBJ1-2; possibly TRBD1 for D (6 bases). CDR1 is SGHRS and CDR2 is YFSETQ in the germline V gene. The ends were cut back, 4 bases at V and 7 bases at J, with 20 bases in the middle. This CDR3 is 15 amino acids long. The CDR3 nucleotides read TGCGCCAGCAGCCTAGTAGGGCAGGGGAGTTTTGGCTACACCTTC. Translation gives CASSLVGQGSFGYTF.

This clonotype was counted ten times or more. The rearrangement links TRBV24-1 to TRBJ1-5, with D maybe TRBD1 (6 bases). Trimming cost V 6 bases and J 2 bases, with 10 bases left between them. The CDR3 spans 14 residues. Germline V gene lookup returns CDR1 KGHDR and CDR2 SFDVKD. Here the CDR3 reads CATSQSGGNQPQHF. The CDR3 DNA reads as TGTGCCACCAGTCAGTCAGGGGGCAATCAGCCCCAGCATTTT.

This clonotype was observed a single time. The chain combines TRBV11-3 with TRBJ2-7; D is unclear. Germline loops: CDR1 SGHNT, CDR2 YENEEA. The CDR3 length is 14 residues. V was shortened by 0 bases and J by 5 bases, with 11 bases between the two germline ends. The CDR3 is CASSLEDGSHEQYF. The CDR3 DNA is TGTGCCAGCAGCTTAGAGGACGGCTCGCACGAGCAGTACTTC.

Points on this clonotype: A read error is possible here, since a much larger clone lies one base away. The rearrangement uses TRBV7-9 and TRBJ2-1; 12 bases are a match to TRBD2. Germline-derived CDR1 and CDR2 are SEHNR and FQNEAQ (reference sequence). The CDR3 runs 15 residues. The CDR3 here is CASSDRTSGDNEQLF. CDR3 DNA sequence: TGTGCCAGCAGCGACAGGACTAGCGGGGACAATGAGCAGTTATTC.

The chain couples TRBV3-1 to TRBJ2-3; D unclear. Trimming stripped 3 bases from V and 5 bases from J, with 15 bases between. CDR3 size: 15 residues. Germline values: CDR1 LGHDT, CDR2 YNNKEL (reference sequence). The CDR3 sequence is CASSHLRSGVDTQYF. The DNA of the CDR3 is TGTGCCAGCAGCCACTTGCGGAGTGGGGTAGATACGCAGTATTTT.

This clonotype has a handful of counts. V usage is TRBV7-9 and J usage is TRBJ2-1; weak D call: TRBD2 (5 bases). With 4 bases removed from V and 8 bases from J, the gap between germline ends came to 18 bases. The CDR3 contains 15 residues. In germline, CDR1 is SEHNR, CDR2 FQNEAQ (reference sequence). CDR3 amino acids: CASSSKALEGDEQFF. The DNA of the CDR3 is TGTGCCAGCAGCTCTAAGGCCCTCGAGGGCGATGAGCAGTTCTTC.

This clonotype was recorded many times. The rearrangement joins TRBV10-3 to TRBJ2-5; no definite D call. Looked up from germline, CDR1 is ENHRY and CDR2 is SYGVKD. CDR3 length: 13 amino acids. V lost 2 bases to trimming and J lost 3 bases, with 7 bases between them. Written as DNA, the CDR3 is TGTGCCATCAGTGAGCGTCGGGAAGAGACCCAGTACTTC. It yields the protein CAISERREETQYF.

This clonotype was detected a few times. V is TRBV7-2 and J is TRBJ1-1; 7 positions agree with TRBD1. CDR1 is SGHTA and CDR2 is FQGNSA in the germline V gene. Unmatched junction bases numbered 9, after V lost 3 bases and J lost 5 bases. The CDR3 spans 15 residues. The DNA for the CDR3 is TGTGCCAGCAGCTTCAACGAGGGGGCTGGAACTGAAGCTTTCTTT. Amino acids: CASSFNEGAGTEAFF.

In its sample, this clonotype was seen a few times. V usage is TRBV12-3 or TRBV12-4 and J usage is TRBJ1-1; a possible D gene is TRBD1 (6 bases). Deletions cut 5 bases from V and 5 bases from J, with 18 bases between. This CDR3 is built from 15 residues. CDR3 region: CASSQLQGGRTEAFF. Written as DNA, the CDR3 is TGTGCCAGCAGTCAATTACAGGGAGGAAGGACTGAAGCTTTCTTT.

This clonotype was seen at least ten times. The CDR3 sequence: CASRSFRGEIYEQYF. As DNA, the CDR3 is TGCGCCAGCAGAAGCTTTAGAGGGGAGATCTACGAGCAGTACTTC. The J gene is TRBJ2-7, the V gene TRBV5-1; D may match TRBD1 or TRBD2 (5 bases each). The CDR3 loop spans 15 amino acids. V lost 5 bases, J lost 3 bases, and 18 bases lay in between. CDR1 is SGHRS and CDR2 is YFSETQ in the germline V gene.

The V and J genes are TRBV5-4 and TRBJ2-1, with 10 bases aligning to TRBD2. The CDR3 contains 16 residues. CDR1 is SGHNT and CDR2 is YYREEE in the germline V gene (reference sequence). The ends lost 5 bases at V and 0 bases at J; junction bases unmatched: 5. CDR3 sequence: CASSGLADFSYNEQFF. The CDR3 DNA is TGTGCCAGCAGTGGACTAGCGGACTTCTCCTACAATGAGCAGTTCTTC.

The genes are TRBV15 and TRBJ2-7; 7 nucleotides agree with TRBD2. Germline V gene sequence: CDR1 LNHNV, CDR2 YYDKDF (reference sequence). There are 14 residues in the CDR3. J lost 7 bases, V lost 5 bases, and 11 bases had no gene match. DNA of the CDR3: TGTGCCACCAGCGGCGGGTCTAGCGGAAGGGAGCAGTACTTC. Translation gives CATSGGSSGREQYF.

The rearrangement uses TRBV27 and TRBJ2-7; D may correspond to TRBD1 or TRBD2 (5 bases each). V lost 7 bases and J 5 bases, leaving 18 bases between the germline ends. The CDR3 length is 14 residues. Germline lookup yields CDR1 MNHEY and CDR2 SMNVEV (reference sequence). The CDR3 loop reads CASTALGVLNEQYF. The CDR3 nucleotides read TGTGCCAGCACCGCTTTGGGGGTCTTAAACGAGCAGTACTTC.

This clonotype was found a few times. The chain carries TRBV10-3 and TRBJ1-3; D not resolved. V gave up 6 bases and J gave up 0 bases, with 6 bases separating them. Per the germline V gene, CDR1 is ENHRY and CDR2 is SYGVKD. The CDR3 loop spans 13 amino acids. In DNA, the CDR3 is TGTGCCATCAGGGGGTCCTCTGGAAACACCATATATTTT. Protein: CAIRGSSGNTIYF.

This clonotype was found many times. This chain's CDR3 is CASSLLRGRTDYGYTF. The CDR3, as DNA: TGTGCCAGCAGCTTACTGAGGGGGCGCACAGACTATGGCTACACCTTC. This chain links TRBV11-2 with TRBJ1-2, with 7 nucleotides matching TRBD1. J gave up 3 bases and V 2 bases, and 9 bases lay outside the gene matches. Germline values: CDR1 SGHAT, CDR2 FQNNGV. CDR3 length: 16 residues.

The CDR3 loop is CAISEKQGPAYEQYF. DNA of the CDR3: TGTGCCATCAGTGAGAAACAGGGGCCTGCGTACGAGCAGTACTTC. This chain joins TRBV10-3 and TRBJ2-7; TRBD1 agrees at 7 bases. CDR1 is ENHRY, CDR2 SYGVKD, per germline. V trimming: 2 bases; J trimming: 4 bases; junction bases outside the gene matches: 8. The CDR3 contains 15 residues.

This clonotype was counted ten times or more. J is TRBJ1-1 and V is TRBV20-1; the D is unclear. The V end was cut by 0 bases, the J end by 5 bases, with 13 bases between. This CDR3 has 14 amino acids. Germline V lookup: CDR1 DFQATT, CDR2 SNEGSKA (reference sequence). The DNA of the CDR3 is TGCAGTGCTAGAGATAGGAGAGGACTGACTGAAGCTTTCTTT. It translates to CSARDRRGLTEAFF.

The CDR3 bases are TGTGCCAGCAGCCAAGCCCGGGACAGGGACTATGGCTACACCTTC. This encodes CASSQARDRDYGYTF. This rearrangement joins TRBV3-1 to TRBJ1-2, with TRBD1 matching 9 bases. Trimming cost V 1 base and J 3 bases; bases outside gene matches: 3. The CDR3 is 15 residues long. Germline assignment: CDR1 LGHDT and CDR2 YNNKEL (reference sequence).

This clonotype was observed a handful of times. The chain links TRBV20-1 to TRBJ2-1; 9 bases are a match to TRBD1. V lost 5 bases, J lost 8 bases, and 10 bases stayed unmatched. The CDR3 has 14 amino acids. Per the germline V gene, CDR1 is DFQATT and CDR2 is SNEGSKA (reference sequence). The CDR3 bases are TGCAGTGCTCTGGGGACAGGGACAATCTATGAGCAGTTCTTC. Translated: CSALGTGTIYEQFF.

This clonotype has a count of ten or more. J is TRBJ1-4 and V is TRBV12-3 or TRBV12-4, with D perhaps TRBD1 (5 bases). This CDR3 has 14 amino acids. The V end was cut by 2 bases, the J end by 5 bases, with 9 bases between. The CDR3 sequence is CASSLHGANEKLFF. CDR3 DNA: TGTGCCAGCAGTTTACATGGGGCGAATGAAAAACTGTTTTTT.

This clonotype occurred many times. The V gene is TRBV4-3, the J gene TRBJ1-1; TRBD1 matches 11 bases. The CDR3 is made up of 14 amino acids. The germline V gene encodes CDR1 LGHNA and CDR2 YSLEER. Trimming removed 0 bases from V and 11 bases from J; junction bases left unmatched: 5. Here the CDR3 reads CASSQDRTGGLAFF. The CDR3 region has the DNA TGCGCCAGCAGCCAAGATCGGACAGGGGGCCTGGCTTTCTTT.

This clonotype was found a few times. This chain links TRBV6-5 with TRBJ1-2, with 11 nucleotides matching TRBD1. V was pared by 8 bases and J by 8 bases, with 16 bases of the junction left unmatched. The CDR3 consists of 16 residues. Germline loops: CDR1 MNHEY, CDR2 SVGAGI. CDR3 in DNA: TGTGCCAGCCGTACTGGGTCCGGACAGGGGGCAAGGGGCTACACCTTC. This codes for CASRTGSGQGARGYTF.

The V gene is TRBV20-1, the J gene TRBJ2-1, with TRBD2 identical over 10 bases. This CDR3 region has 14 residues. V dropped 6 bases and J dropped 2; count of bases not matched to a gene: 4. Germline values: CDR1 DFQATT, CDR2 SNEGSKA (reference sequence). This chain's CDR3 is CSAVLAGTYNEQFF. The DNA for the CDR3 is TGCAGTGCAGTACTAGCGGGGACCTACAATGAGCAGTTCTTC.

The chain is built from TRBV5-5 and TRBJ2-1; no clear D gene. CDR1 is SGHKS and CDR2 is YYEKEE in the germline V gene (reference sequence). This CDR3 contains 15 residues. Trimming left V 2 bases short and J 0 bases short, with 9 bases between. The CDR3 protein is CASSFYLSSYNEQFF. As DNA, the CDR3 is TGTGCCAGCAGCTTCTACTTGAGCTCCTACAATGAGCAGTTCTTC.

In this sample, this clonotype turned up many times. The CDR3 nucleotides are TGCAGTGTCCGGCGGAGCTCCTACGAGCAGTACTTC. It codes for CSVRRSSYEQYF. The chain links TRBV20-1 to TRBJ2-7; D remains unclear. V lost 7 bases, J lost 0 bases, and 10 bases lay in between. CDR1 is DFQATT, CDR2 SNEGSKA, per germline (reference sequence). The CDR3 sequence is 12 residues long.